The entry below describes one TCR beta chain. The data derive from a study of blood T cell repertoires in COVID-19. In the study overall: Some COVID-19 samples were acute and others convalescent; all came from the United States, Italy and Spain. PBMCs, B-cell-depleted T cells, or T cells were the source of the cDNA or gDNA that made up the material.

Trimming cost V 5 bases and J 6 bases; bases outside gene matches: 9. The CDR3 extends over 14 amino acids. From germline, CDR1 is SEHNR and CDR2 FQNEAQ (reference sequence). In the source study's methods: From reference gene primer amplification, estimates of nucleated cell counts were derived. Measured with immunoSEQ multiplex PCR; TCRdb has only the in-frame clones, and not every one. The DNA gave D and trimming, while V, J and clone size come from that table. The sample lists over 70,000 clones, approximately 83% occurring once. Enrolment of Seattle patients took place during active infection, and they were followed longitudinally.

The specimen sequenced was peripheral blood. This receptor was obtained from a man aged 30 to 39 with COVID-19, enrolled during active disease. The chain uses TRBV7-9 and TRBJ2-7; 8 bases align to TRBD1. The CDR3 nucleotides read TGTGCCAGCAGCGTTCCAGGGGGCGCTTCCGAGCAGTACTTC. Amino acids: CASSVPGGASEQYF.